This T cell receptor (beta chain) was profiled in a study of post-analysis software for immune sequencing data. Study-wide background: Disease trajectories encompassed relapsing-remitting, secondary progressive and progressive-relapsing multiple sclerosis. Overall study findings and caveats: The five TRBV segments detected at higher frequency in patients than in controls included TRBV5-6, TRBV5-1 and TRBV20-1.

This CDR3 spans 13 amino acids. V lost 5 bases and J lost 6; bases outside the gene matches: 3. The germline V gene has CDR1 LNHNV and CDR2 YYDKDF (reference sequence). This clonotype was seen repeatedly, ten times or more. Its specificity is not known. cDNA libraries for TCR beta contained unique molecular identifiers. Each CDR3 protein is one row after TCRdb ran MiXCR on the PCR reads. The repertoire consists of a few hundred thousand distinct CDR3 sequences, with around 34% occurring once and the leading ten covering under 5.5%. The chain combines TRBV15 with TRBJ2-1; TRBD1 aligns across 8 bases. Source material: blood. The source is a girl aged 5 to 17 with multiple sclerosis. The CDR3, as DNA: TGTGCCACCAGCGGACAGGGTGGCAATGAGCAGTTCTTC. Translating it yields CATSGQGGNEQFF.